These 23 T cell receptor beta chains share one sample of origin, sequenced in a study of T-cell memory formation after mild COVID-19. TCRdb reprocessed the 5' RACE reads via MiXCR and lists one record per CDR3 protein. The sample lists some 330,000 distinct CDR3 sequences, approximately 21% occurring once. Sequenced material: PBMCs or a T cell subset sorted from them (not recorded which). Receptor source: an adult woman who had mild COVID-19 (a few samples of this study predate the infection). Cell type and time point are not known.

The rearrangement links TRBV5-4 to TRBJ1-1, with 7 bases matching TRBD1. V trimming: 4 bases; J trimming: 11 bases; junction bases outside the gene matches: 11. Germline-derived CDR1 and CDR2 are SGHNT and YYREEE (reference sequence). CDR3 size: 13 residues. The CDR3 spells CASSPDVTGQAFF. In DNA form, the CDR3 reads TGTGCCAGCAGCCCCGACGTGACAGGGCAGGCTTTCTTT.

This clonotype was picked up many times. The chain uses TRBV12-3 or TRBV12-4 and TRBJ1-1; perhaps TRBD1 as D (6 bases). The V end was cut by 5 bases, the J end by 5 bases, with 9 bases between. This CDR3 comprises 12 residues. The CDR3 is CASSDRFTEAFF. The CDR3 DNA reads TGTGCCAGCAGTGACAGGTTTACTGAAGCTTTCTTT.

CDR3 bases: TGTGCCAGCAGCTCCCGACAGGGGACCCATCAGCCCCAGCATTTT. It specifies CASSSRQGTHQPQHF. The chain is built from TRBV14 and TRBJ1-5; 8 positions match TRBD1. Germline trimming cut 5 bases from V and 5 bases from J; bases unmatched to any gene: 8. Germline V CDR1 and CDR2: SGHDN, FVKESK. This CDR3 comprises 15 residues.

The CDR3 loop is CASSPSGLAGLYNEQFF. The CDR3 region has the DNA TGTGCCAGCAGCCCCAGCGGACTAGCGGGACTCTACAATGAGCAGTTCTTC. This chain joins TRBV11-3 and TRBJ2-1; 12 bases align to TRBD2. V shed 5 bases, J shed 3 bases, and the junction held 8 bases outside the gene matches. Germline V gives CDR1 SGHNT, CDR2 YENEEA. This CDR3 is 17 amino acids long.

This sequence joins TRBV6-4 and TRBJ1-6, with 7 positions matching TRBD1. This CDR3 is built from 15 residues. The trim removed 0 bases at V and 6 bases at J, leaving 2 bases unmatched. The germline V gene has CDR1 MRHNA and CDR2 SNTAGT. The CDR3 reads CASSDSTGTNSPLHF. The CDR3 region has the DNA TGTGCCAGCAGTGACTCGACAGGGACTAATTCACCCCTCCACTTT.

The chain recombines TRBV9 with TRBJ1-2; D may be TRBD1 (5 bases). The germline V and J ends were trimmed by 4 bases and 7 bases, with 8 bases remaining between them. This CDR3 is built from 11 residues. Germline V gives CDR1 SGDLS, CDR2 YYNGEE. The CDR3 nucleotides read TGTGCCAGCAGCAACCAGGGTGGCTACACCTTC. This codes for CASSNQGGYTF.

This chain connects TRBV7-9 to TRBJ2-3; 11 bases agree with TRBD2. Germline V gene sequence: CDR1 SEHNR, CDR2 FQNEAQ (reference sequence). The CDR3 runs to 18 residues. Trimming at V came to 0 bases and at J to 2 bases, leaving 7 bases not matched to a gene. As DNA, the CDR3 is TGTGCCAGCAGCTTAGCCTCGGGGACTAGCGGTTACACAGATACGCAGTATTTT. It yields the protein CASSLASGTSGYTDTQYF. Together with reference TRBV7-9 and TRBJ2-3, the CDR3 gives the full variable domain: DTGVSQNPRHKITKRGQNVTFRCDPISEHNRLYWYRQTLGQGPEFLTYFQNEAQLEKSRLLSDRFSAERPKGSFSTLEIQRTEQGDSAMYLCASSLASGTSGYTDTQYFGPGTRLTVL.

This clonotype was detected a few times. The chain carries TRBV12-3 or TRBV12-4 and TRBJ2-1; 7 bases map to TRBD2. V gave up 5 bases and J gave up 4 bases; unmatched junction bases: 8. The CDR3 has 15 residues. In DNA, the CDR3 is TGTGCCAGCAGTCCCCCGCTAGCGGTTTACAATGAGCAGTTCTTC. Protein sequence: CASSPPLAVYNEQFF.

CDR3 residues: CASSAGTPINGYTF. The DNA of the CDR3 is TGTGCCAGCAGCGCCGGGACCCCCATCAACGGCTACACCTTC. The genes are TRBV13 and TRBJ1-2; D is perhaps TRBD1 (5 bases). Germline V gives CDR1 PRHDT, CDR2 FYEKMQ (reference sequence). Deletions cut 5 bases from V and 8 bases from J, with 18 bases between. The CDR3 is 14 amino acids. Looking up the rest from reference TRBV13 and TRBJ1-2 gives the full variable domain: AAGVIQSPRHLIKEKRETATLKCYPIPRHDTVYWYQQGPGQDPQFLISFYEKMQSDKGSIPDRFSAQQFSDYHSELNMSSLELGDSALYFCASSAGTPINGYTFGSGTRLTVV.

This clonotype was detected a few times. V gene TRBV12-3 or TRBV12-4 combines with J gene TRBJ2-1; TRBD2 agrees at 12 bases. CDR3 length equals 16 residues. V shed 3 bases, J shed 4 bases, and the junction held 4 bases outside the gene matches. In DNA form, the CDR3 reads TGTGCCAGCAGTTTTCCCGGACTAGCGGGGTACAATGAGCAGTTCTTC. Translation gives CASSFPGLAGYNEQFF.

The chain is built from TRBV7-8 and TRBJ2-1; TRBD2 agrees at 13 bases. In germline, CDR1 is SGHVS, CDR2 FQNEAQ. Unmatched junction bases numbered 9, after V lost 4 bases and J lost 12 bases. The CDR3 contains 15 residues. CDR3 region: CASSSGLAGAHTQFF. CDR3 DNA: TGTGCCAGCAGCTCCGGACTAGCGGGGGCCCATACGCAGTTCTTC.

The chain joins TRBV29-1 to TRBJ2-7, with 7 positions matching TRBD2. The CDR3 extends over 15 amino acids. From germline, CDR1 is SQVTM and CDR2 ANQGSEA. Trimming at V came to 2 bases and at J to 2 bases, leaving 9 bases not matched to a gene. The CDR3 loop reads CSVERRGIRTYEQYF. In DNA form, the CDR3 reads TGCAGCGTTGAAAGGCGGGGGATTCGCACCTACGAGCAGTACTTC.

In nucleotides, the CDR3 is TGTGCCAGCAGGAGTGGCGGAACTCCCCACACAGATACGCAGTATTTT. Protein product: CASRSGGTPHTDTQYF. The chain has TRBV7-2 and TRBJ2-3; D remains unclear. V dropped 6 bases and J dropped 2 bases, with 18 bases sitting between them. Germline V lookup: CDR1 SGHTA, CDR2 FQGNSA. This CDR3 is 16 amino acids long.

The table lists this clonotype with a few counts. The chain couples TRBV6-5 to TRBJ1-1; D is ambiguous. CDR3 length equals 12 residues. Germline CDR1 reads MNHEY; CDR2 reads SVGAGI. V lost 3 bases to trimming and J lost 5 bases, with 7 bases between them. CDR3 protein: CASSYGETEAFF. DNA of the CDR3: TGTGCCAGCAGTTATGGGGAGACTGAAGCTTTCTTT.

The CDR3 sequence: CAWTPRLSLGYTF. CDR3 sequence (DNA): TGTGCCTGGACGCCCAGGTTATCGTTAGGCTACACCTTC. The gene calls are TRBV30 and TRBJ1-2; D remains unclear. Germline assignment: CDR1 GTSNPN and CDR2 SVGIG (reference sequence). V lost 4 bases and J lost 8, with 17 bases in between. The CDR3 length is 13 residues.

This chain links TRBV7-2 with TRBJ1-6; D is unclear. Germline CDR1 SGHTA, CDR2 FQGNSA. Deletions cut 4 bases from V and 1 base from J, with 8 bases between. The CDR3 length is 15 residues. CDR3 coding DNA: TGTGCCAGCAGCTCCGCTAGGTCCTATAATTCACCCCTCCACTTT. Amino acids: CASSSARSYNSPLHF.

The sample holds a few counts of this clonotype. V and J are TRBV6-5 and TRBJ2-2; D gene ambiguous. The germline V gene has CDR1 MNHEY and CDR2 SVGAGI. The V and J ends lost 8 bases and 1 base respectively, with 8 bases between them. This CDR3 region has 13 residues. CDR3 loop: CASQERNTGELFF. The CDR3 nucleotides read TGTGCCAGCCAGGAGCGGAACACCGGGGAGCTGTTTTTT.

This clonotype has only a few counts. This chain connects TRBV7-6 to TRBJ2-1, with 7 bases lining up with TRBD2. Germline CDR1 SGHVS, CDR2 FNYEAQ. With V trimmed by 1 base and J by 7 bases, 7 bases remained unmatched. The CDR3 is made up of 15 amino acids. CDR3: CASSLVRGYLNEQFF. The CDR3 DNA reads TGTGCCAGCAGCTTAGTGCGGGGGTACCTTAATGAGCAGTTCTTC.

The chain recombines TRBV12-3 or TRBV12-4 with TRBJ2-3, with 7 bases lining up with TRBD1. This CDR3 has 16 amino acids. V lost 1 base to trimming and J lost 0 bases; unmatched junction nucleotides: 4. In DNA form, the CDR3 reads TGTGCCAGCAGTTTAGGGGACAGCCCGAGCACAGATACGCAGTATTTT. Translating gives CASSLGDSPSTDTQYF.

This clonotype was recorded a few times. This sequence joins TRBV5-6 and TRBJ1-1, with TRBD1 identical over 8 bases. Germline V gene lookup returns CDR1 SGHDT and CDR2 YYEEEE. The junction had 8 bases not matched to a gene; V was cut back by 1 base and J by 0 bases. The CDR3 covers 17 residues. The CDR3 here is CASSLRVGQGVNTEAFF. The CDR3 DNA is TGTGCCAGCAGCTTGAGGGTCGGACAGGGCGTGAACACTGAAGCTTTCTTT.

This clonotype was seen just once. The CDR3 DNA reads as TGCAGCGTTGATTATTCTCGCGAGACCCAGTACTTC. Translation: CSVDYSRETQYF. V gene TRBV29-1 combines with J gene TRBJ2-5; D gene uncertain. This CDR3 comprises 12 residues. Trimming left V 3 bases short and J 5 bases short, with 10 bases between. CDR1 and CDR2 from the germline V gene are SQVTM and ANQGSEA. Complete variable domain (other parts from reference TRBV29-1 and TRBJ2-5): SAVISQKPSRDICQRGTSLTIQCQVDSQVTMMFWYRQQPGQSLTLIATANQGSEATYESGFVIDKFPISRPNLTFSTLTVSNMSPEDSSIYLCSVDYSRETQYFGPGTRLLVL.

The chain employs TRBV5-1 and TRBJ1-1; D gene uncertain. This CDR3 contains 14 residues. Per the germline V gene, CDR1 is SGHRS and CDR2 is YFSETQ. V shed 1 base and J shed 3 bases, with 10 bases lying between them. The CDR3 coding sequence is TGCGCCAGCAGCTTGAACACCCCTCACACTGAAGCTTTCTTT. Its protein is CASSLNTPHTEAFF.

The genes are TRBV5-1 and TRBJ2-3; the match to TRBD2 covers 8 bases. The CDR3 contains 16 residues. Trimming removed 2 bases from V and 2 bases from J; junction bases left unmatched: 7. CDR1 and CDR2 from the germline V gene are SGHRS and YFSETQ. CDR3 nucleotide sequence: TGCGCCAGCAGCTTACAGGGCGGGAGGATCACAGATACGCAGTATTTT. It is translated as CASSLQGGRITDTQYF.